The clone carrying this T cell receptor (beta chain) was seen many times. Its antigen remains unidentified. V was clipped by 2 bases and J by 9 bases, with 10 bases between them. The CDR3 has 12 amino acids. This sample is drawn from a study of neurological immune-mediated disorders. One entry per CDR3 protein, called by TCRdb with MiXCR from the 5' RACE reads. The table records some 65,000 distinct CDR3 sequences, 3.5% to 4.5% of them present only once. Whole-study results and caveats: Private repertoires in all groups were suggested by the finding that expanded clones across subjects shared no CDR3 amino acid sequences.

The V and J genes are TRBV12-3 or TRBV12-4 and TRBJ1-1; possible D gene TRBD1, 6 bases. The specimen was PBMCs. This receptor was obtained from a man aged 45-65 years with multiple sclerosis. CDR3 nucleotides: TGTGCCAGCAGTTTAATGGGGGCCCAAGCTTTCTTT. This gives the protein CASSLMGAQAFF.